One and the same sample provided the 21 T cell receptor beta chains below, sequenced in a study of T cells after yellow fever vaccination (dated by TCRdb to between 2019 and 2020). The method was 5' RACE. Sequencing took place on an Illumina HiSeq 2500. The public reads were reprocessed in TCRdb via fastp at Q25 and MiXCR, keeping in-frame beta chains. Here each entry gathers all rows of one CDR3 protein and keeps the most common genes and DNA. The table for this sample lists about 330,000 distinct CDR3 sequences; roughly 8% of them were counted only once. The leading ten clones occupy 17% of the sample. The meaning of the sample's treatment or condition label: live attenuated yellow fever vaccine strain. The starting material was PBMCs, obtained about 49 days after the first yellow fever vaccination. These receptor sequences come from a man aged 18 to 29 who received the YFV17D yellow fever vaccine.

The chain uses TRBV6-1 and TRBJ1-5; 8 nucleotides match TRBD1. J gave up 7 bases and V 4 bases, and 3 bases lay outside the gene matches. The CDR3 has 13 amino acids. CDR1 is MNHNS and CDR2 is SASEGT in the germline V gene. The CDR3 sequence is CASSGTGHQPQHF. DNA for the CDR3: TGTGCCAGCAGTGGGACAGGGCACCAGCCCCAGCATTTT.

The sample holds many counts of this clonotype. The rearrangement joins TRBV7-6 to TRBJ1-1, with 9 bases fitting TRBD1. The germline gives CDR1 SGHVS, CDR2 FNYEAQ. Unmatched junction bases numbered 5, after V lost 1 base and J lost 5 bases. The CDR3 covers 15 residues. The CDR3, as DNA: TGTGCCAGCAGCTTAGGGGGACAGGGTGGTACTGAAGCTTTCTTT. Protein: CASSLGGQGGTEAFF.

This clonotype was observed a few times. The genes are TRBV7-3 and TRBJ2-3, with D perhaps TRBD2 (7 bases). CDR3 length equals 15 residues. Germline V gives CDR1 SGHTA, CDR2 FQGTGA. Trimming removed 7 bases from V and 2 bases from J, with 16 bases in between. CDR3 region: CASTPSGGYTDTQYF. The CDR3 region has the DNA TGTGCCAGCACTCCCTCGGGGGGCTACACAGATACGCAGTATTTT.

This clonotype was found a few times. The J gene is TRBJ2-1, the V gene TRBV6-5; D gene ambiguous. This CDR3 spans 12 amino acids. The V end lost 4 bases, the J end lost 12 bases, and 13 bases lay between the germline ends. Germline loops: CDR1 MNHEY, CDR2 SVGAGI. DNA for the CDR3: TGTGCCAGCAGTTCAATCGAGTTTCGGCAGTTCTTC. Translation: CASSSIEFRQFF.

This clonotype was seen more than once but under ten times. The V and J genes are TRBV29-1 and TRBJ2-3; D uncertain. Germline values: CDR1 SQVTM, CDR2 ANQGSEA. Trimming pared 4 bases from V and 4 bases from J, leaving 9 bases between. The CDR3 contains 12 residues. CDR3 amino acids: CSVGLRPDTQYF. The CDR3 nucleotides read TGCAGCGTTGGTCTCCGACCAGATACGCAGTATTTT.

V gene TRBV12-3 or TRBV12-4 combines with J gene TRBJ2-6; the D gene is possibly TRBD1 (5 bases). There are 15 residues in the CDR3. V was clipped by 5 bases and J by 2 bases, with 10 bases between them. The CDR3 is CASSVRGTGANVLTF. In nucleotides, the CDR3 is TGTGCCAGCAGTGTTAGGGGAACTGGGGCCAACGTCCTGACTTTC.

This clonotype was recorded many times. This chain's CDR3 is CASSYWDTQYF. In DNA, the CDR3 is TGTGCCAGCAGTTACTGGGATACGCAGTATTTT. This chain joins TRBV6-5 and TRBJ2-3; no reliable D call. Germline assignment: CDR1 MNHEY and CDR2 SVGAGI. With 1 base removed from V and 6 bases from J, the gap between germline ends came to 2 bases. The CDR3 covers 11 residues.

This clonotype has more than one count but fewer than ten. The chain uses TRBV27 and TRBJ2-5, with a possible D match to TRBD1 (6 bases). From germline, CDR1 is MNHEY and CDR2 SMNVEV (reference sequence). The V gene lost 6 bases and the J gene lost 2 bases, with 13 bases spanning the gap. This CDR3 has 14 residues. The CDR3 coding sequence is TGTGCCAGCAGCCACGACAGGATTCAAGAGACCCAGTACTTC. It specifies CASSHDRIQETQYF.

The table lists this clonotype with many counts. The CDR3 loop is CASSPPAGRQETQYF. The CDR3 DNA reads TGTGCCAGCTCACCACCAGCGGGTCGCCAAGAGACCCAGTACTTC. The V gene is TRBV18, the J gene TRBJ2-5; D may be TRBD2 (6 bases). CDR1 and CDR2 from the germline V gene are KGHSH and LQKENI. The CDR3 runs to 15 residues. V was pared by 0 bases and J by 1 base, with 9 bases between. Full variable domain (missing parts from reference TRBV18 and TRBJ2-5): NAGVMQNPRHLVRRRGQEARLRCSPMKGHSHVYWYRQLPEEGLKFMVYLQKENIIDESGMPKERFSAEFPKEGPSILRIQQVVRGDSAAYFCASSPPAGRQETQYFGPGTRLLVL.

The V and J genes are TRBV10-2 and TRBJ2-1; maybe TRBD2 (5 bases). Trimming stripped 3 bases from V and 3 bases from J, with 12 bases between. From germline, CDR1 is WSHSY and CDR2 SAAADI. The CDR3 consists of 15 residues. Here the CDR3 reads CASSDPQAGYNEQFF. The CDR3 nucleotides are TGCGCCAGCAGTGATCCCCAGGCGGGCTACAATGAGCAGTTCTTC.

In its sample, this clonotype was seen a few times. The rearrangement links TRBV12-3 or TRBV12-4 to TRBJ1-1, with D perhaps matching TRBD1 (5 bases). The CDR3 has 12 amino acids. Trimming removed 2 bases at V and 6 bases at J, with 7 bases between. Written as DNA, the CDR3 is TGTGCCAGCAGTTTATGGGACTCTGAAGCTTTCTTT. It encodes CASSLWDSEAFF.

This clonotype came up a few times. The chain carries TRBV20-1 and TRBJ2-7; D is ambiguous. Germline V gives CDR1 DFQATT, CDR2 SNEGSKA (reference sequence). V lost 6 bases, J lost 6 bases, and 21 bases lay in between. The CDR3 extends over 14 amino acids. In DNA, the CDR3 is TGCAGTGCCAGACCACGGCTGGGGTCTCTCGAGCAGTACTTC. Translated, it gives CSARPRLGSLEQYF.

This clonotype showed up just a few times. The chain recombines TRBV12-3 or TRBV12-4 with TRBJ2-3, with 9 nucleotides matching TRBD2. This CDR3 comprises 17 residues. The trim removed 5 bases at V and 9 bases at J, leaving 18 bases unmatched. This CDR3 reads CASSPREGSGGTFTQYF. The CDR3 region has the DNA TGTGCCAGCAGTCCAAGGGAGGGGAGCGGGGGGACCTTCACGCAGTATTTT.

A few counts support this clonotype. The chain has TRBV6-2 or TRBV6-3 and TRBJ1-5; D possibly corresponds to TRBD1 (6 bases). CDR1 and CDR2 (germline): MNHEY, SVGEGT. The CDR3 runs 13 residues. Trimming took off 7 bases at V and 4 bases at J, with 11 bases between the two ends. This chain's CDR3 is CASTRTENQPQHF. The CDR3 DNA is TGTGCCAGCACTCGGACAGAAAATCAGCCCCAGCATTTT.

CDR3 sequence (DNA): TGTGCCAGCAGCGTAGCCTACTATGGCTACACCTTC. This translates into CASSVAYYGYTF. The chain couples TRBV9 to TRBJ1-2; no clear D gene. Trimming removed 0 bases at V and 3 bases at J, with 3 bases between. Germline CDR1 SGDLS, CDR2 YYNGEE. This CDR3 region has 12 residues.

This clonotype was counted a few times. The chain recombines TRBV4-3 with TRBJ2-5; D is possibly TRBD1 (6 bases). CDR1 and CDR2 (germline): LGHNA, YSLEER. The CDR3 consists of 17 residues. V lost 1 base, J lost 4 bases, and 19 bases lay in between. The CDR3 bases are TGCGCCAGCAGCCAAGGGGCGAACAGGGTTGGGGGAGAGACCCAGTACTTC. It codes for CASSQGANRVGGETQYF.

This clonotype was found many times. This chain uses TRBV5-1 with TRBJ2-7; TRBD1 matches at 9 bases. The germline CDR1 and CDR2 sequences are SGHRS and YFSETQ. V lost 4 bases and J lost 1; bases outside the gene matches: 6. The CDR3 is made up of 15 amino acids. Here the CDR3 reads CASSGGGQGSYEQYF. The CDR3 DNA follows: TGCGCCAGCAGCGGGGGAGGACAGGGGTCCTACGAGCAGTACTTC. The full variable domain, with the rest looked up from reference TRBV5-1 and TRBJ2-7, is KAGVTQTPRYLIKTRGQQVTLSCSPISGHRSVSWYQQTPGQGLQFLFEYFSETQRNKGNFPGRFSGRQFSNSRSEMNVSTLELGDSALYLCASSGGGQGSYEQYFGPGTRLTVT.

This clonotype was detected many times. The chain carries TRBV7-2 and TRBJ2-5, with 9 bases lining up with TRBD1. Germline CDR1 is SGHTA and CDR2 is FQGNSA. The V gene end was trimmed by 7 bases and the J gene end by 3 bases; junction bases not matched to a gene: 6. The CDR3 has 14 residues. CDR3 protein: CASTKDRGEETQYF. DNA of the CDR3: TGTGCCAGCACCAAGGACAGGGGCGAAGAGACCCAGTACTTC.

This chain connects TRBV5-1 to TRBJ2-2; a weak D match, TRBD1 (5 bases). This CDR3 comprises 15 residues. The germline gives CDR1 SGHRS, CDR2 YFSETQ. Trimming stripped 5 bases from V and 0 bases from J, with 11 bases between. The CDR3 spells CASSIQAANTGELFF. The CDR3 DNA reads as TGCGCCAGCAGTATACAGGCCGCGAACACCGGGGAGCTGTTTTTT.

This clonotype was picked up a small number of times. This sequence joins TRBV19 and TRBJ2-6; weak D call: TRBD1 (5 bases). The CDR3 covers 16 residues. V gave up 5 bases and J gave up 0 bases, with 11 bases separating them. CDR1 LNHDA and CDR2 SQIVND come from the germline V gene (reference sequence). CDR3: CASSGAGHSGANVLTF. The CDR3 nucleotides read TGTGCCAGTAGTGGGGCAGGACACTCTGGGGCCAACGTCCTGACTTTC.

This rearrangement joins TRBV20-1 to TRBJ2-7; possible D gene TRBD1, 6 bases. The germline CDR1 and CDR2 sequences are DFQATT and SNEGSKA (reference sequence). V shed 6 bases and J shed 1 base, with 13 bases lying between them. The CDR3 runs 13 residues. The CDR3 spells CSAYRVYSYEQYV. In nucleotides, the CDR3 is TGCAGTGCCTACAGGGTCTATTCCTACGAGCAGTACGTC.